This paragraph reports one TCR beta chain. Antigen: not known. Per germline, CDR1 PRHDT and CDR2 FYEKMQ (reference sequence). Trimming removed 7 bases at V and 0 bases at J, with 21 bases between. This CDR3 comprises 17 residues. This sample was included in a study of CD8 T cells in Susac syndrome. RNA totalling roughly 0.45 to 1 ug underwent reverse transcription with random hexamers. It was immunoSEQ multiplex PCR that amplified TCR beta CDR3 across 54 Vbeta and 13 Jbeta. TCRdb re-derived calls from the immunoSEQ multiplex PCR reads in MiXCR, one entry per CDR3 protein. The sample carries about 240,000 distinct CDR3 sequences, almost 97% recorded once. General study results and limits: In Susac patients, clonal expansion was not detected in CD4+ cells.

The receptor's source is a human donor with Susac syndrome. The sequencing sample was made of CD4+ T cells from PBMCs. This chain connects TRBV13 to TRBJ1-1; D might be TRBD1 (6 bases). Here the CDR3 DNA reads TGTGCCAGCAACCTAGGGGACACAGCCTCTCTGAACACTGAAGCTTTCTTT. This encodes CASNLGDTASLNTEAFF.